Listed below are T cell receptor beta chains from one sample, sequenced in a study of graft-versus-host responses after intestinal transplantation. Using immunoSEQ multiplex PCR, the repertoire was profiled, and TCRdb retains in-frame clones only, with some absent. The table records 11,000 to 15,000 clones, 30% to 35% of them present only once. The sequences come from alloreactive CD4+ T cells from a mixed lymphocyte reaction culture, collected before intestinal transplant. These receptors were obtained from a human patient who received an intestinal transplant. Each CDR3 is given with its conserved first and last residue.

CDR3 protein: CASSPDTGELFF
J gene: TRBJ2-2
V gene: TRBV18
CDR3 length: 12

CDR3 protein: CASSFAGTGNQHF
J gene: TRBJ1-5
V gene: TRBV27
CDR3 length: 13

CDR3 protein: CASSERGRRNQPQHF
J gene: TRBJ1-5
V gene: TRBV2
CDR3 length: 15

CDR3 protein: CASSQDRQRGYEQYF
J gene: TRBJ2-7
V gene: TRBV4-1
CDR3 length: 15

CDR3 protein: CASWGEVMGGYTF
J gene: TRBJ1-2
V gene: TRBV28
CDR3 length: 13

CDR3 protein: CATSRDRAGYYEQYF
J gene: TRBJ2-7
V gene: TRBV15
CDR3 length: 15

CDR3 protein: CASSGTERSYEQYF
J gene: TRBJ2-7
V gene: TRBV4-2
CDR3 length: 14

CDR3 protein: CASSPLAGGPTDTQYF
J gene: TRBJ2-3
V gene: TRBV19
CDR3 length: 16

CDR3 protein: CASSPWDYQYEQYF
J gene: TRBJ2-7
V gene: TRBV9
CDR3 length: 14

CDR3 protein: CASSENRGQAQPQHF
J gene: TRBJ1-5
V gene: TRBV7-6
CDR3 length: 15

CDR3 protein: CASSYLQGATEKLFF
J gene: TRBJ1-4
V gene: TRBV6-5
CDR3 length: 15

CDR3 protein: CASSLGIWGDDEKLFF
J gene: TRBJ1-4
V gene: TRBV5-5
CDR3 length: 16

CDR3 protein: CASTGPQFSYEQYF
J gene: TRBJ2-7
V gene: TRBV19
CDR3 length: 14

CDR3 protein: CASSLVFREKLFF
J gene: TRBJ1-4
V gene: TRBV7-8
CDR3 length: 13

CDR3 protein: CASSRTRRAYEQYF
J gene: TRBJ2-7
V gene: TRBV6-9
CDR3 length: 14

CDR3 protein: CASSERDWQPQHF
J gene: TRBJ1-5
V gene: TRBV6-5
CDR3 length: 13

CDR3 protein: CASSEIRAGGNEQFF
J gene: TRBJ2-1
V gene: TRBV2
CDR3 length: 15

CDR3 protein: CASSDWLAGVDEQFF
J gene: TRBJ2-1
V gene: TRBV25-1
CDR3 length: 15

CDR3 protein: CASSPSETQYF
J gene: TRBJ2-5
V gene: TRBV7-9
CDR3 length: 11

CDR3 protein: CASSRRERYTDTQYF
J gene: TRBJ2-3
V gene: TRBV4-2
CDR3 length: 15

CDR3 protein: CASSASSGRVYNEQFF
J gene: TRBJ2-1
V gene: TRBV19
CDR3 length: 16

CDR3 protein: CASPRDYSYEQFF
J gene: TRBJ2-1
V gene: TRBV6-1
CDR3 length: 13

CDR3 protein: CASSLGLAGGPSYEQYF
J gene: TRBJ2-7
V gene: TRBV5-1
CDR3 length: 17

CDR3 protein: CASSLSGRLNEQFF
J gene: TRBJ2-1
V gene: TRBV7-3
CDR3 length: 14

CDR3 protein: CASSEAAGGDEQFF
J gene: TRBJ2-1
V gene: TRBV6-1
CDR3 length: 14

CDR3 protein: CAWTRSGAYNSPLHF
J gene: TRBJ1-6
V gene: TRBV30
CDR3 length: 15

CDR3 protein: CASSEWVWEVAFF
J gene: TRBJ1-1
V gene: TRBV25-1
CDR3 length: 13

CDR3 protein: CASSPTSSGISEQFF
J gene: TRBJ2-1
V gene: TRBV7-7
CDR3 length: 15

CDR3 protein: CASSLAGGTGSPRELFF
J gene: TRBJ2-2
V gene: TRBV18
CDR3 length: 17

CDR3 protein: CASSFGVSGKETQYF
J gene: TRBJ2-5
V gene: TRBV7-9
CDR3 length: 15

CDR3 protein: CASSQMKQGLGSNQPQHF
J gene: TRBJ1-5
V gene: TRBV16
CDR3 length: 18

CDR3 protein: CTSSRGRGPGANVLTF
J gene: TRBJ2-6
V gene: TRBV1
CDR3 length: 16

CDR3 protein: CASVHYVSHKSRANVLTF
J gene: TRBJ2-6
V gene: TRBV5-8
CDR3 length: 18

CDR3 protein: CASSELRLGALDEQYF
J gene: TRBJ2-7
V gene: TRBV2
CDR3 length: 16

CDR3 protein: CSVNRGYEQYF
J gene: TRBJ2-7
V gene: TRBV29-1
CDR3 length: 11

CDR3 protein: CASSPDKNYGYTF
J gene: TRBJ1-2
V gene: TRBV5-4
CDR3 length: 13

CDR3 protein: CASSLRLTSGTSEQYF
J gene: TRBJ2-7
V gene: TRBV5-6
CDR3 length: 16

CDR3 protein: CASTEARGASNDEQFF
J gene: TRBJ2-1
V gene: TRBV7-9
CDR3 length: 16

CDR3 protein: CASSPRRGQGAHEQYF
J gene: TRBJ2-7
V gene: TRBV19
CDR3 length: 16

CDR3 protein: CASSGTGEGTYNEQFF
J gene: TRBJ2-1
V gene: TRBV9
CDR3 length: 16

CDR3 protein: CASSSSGSYEQYF
J gene: .
V gene: TRBV7-2
CDR3 length: 13

CDR3 protein: CASSLYGTSGKTSYNEQFF
J gene: TRBJ2-1
V gene: TRBV7-2
CDR3 length: 19

CDR3 protein: CASNSRREIGYGYTF
J gene: TRBJ1-2
V gene: TRBV6-5
CDR3 length: 15

CDR3 protein: CASSLRAGSYEQYF
J gene: TRBJ2-7
V gene: TRBV11-2
CDR3 length: 14

CDR3 protein: CASSFGQITGELFF
J gene: TRBJ2-2
V gene: TRBV7-3
CDR3 length: 14

CDR3 protein: CASSPNRGATFSYEQYF
J gene: TRBJ2-7
V gene: TRBV18
CDR3 length: 17

CDR3 protein: CSAARDRLSFF
J gene: TRBJ1-1
V gene: TRBV20-1
CDR3 length: 11

CDR3 protein: CASSLDRGLNSPLHF
J gene: TRBJ1-6
V gene: TRBV27
CDR3 length: 15

CDR3 protein: CASSVEVAKNIQYF
J gene: TRBJ2-4
V gene: TRBV9
CDR3 length: 14

CDR3 protein: CSAKRREKLFF
J gene: TRBJ1-4
V gene: TRBV20-1
CDR3 length: 11

CDR3 protein: CASSRGQGGDTQYF
J gene: TRBJ2-3
V gene: TRBV6-5
CDR3 length: 14

CDR3 protein: CASSVQPNTEAFF
J gene: TRBJ1-1
V gene: TRBV5-1
CDR3 length: 13

CDR3 protein: CSGGWQGGDEQFF
J gene: TRBJ2-1
V gene: TRBV29-1
CDR3 length: 13

CDR3 protein: CASSSKSDSEQYF
J gene: TRBJ2-7
V gene: TRBV6-1
CDR3 length: 13